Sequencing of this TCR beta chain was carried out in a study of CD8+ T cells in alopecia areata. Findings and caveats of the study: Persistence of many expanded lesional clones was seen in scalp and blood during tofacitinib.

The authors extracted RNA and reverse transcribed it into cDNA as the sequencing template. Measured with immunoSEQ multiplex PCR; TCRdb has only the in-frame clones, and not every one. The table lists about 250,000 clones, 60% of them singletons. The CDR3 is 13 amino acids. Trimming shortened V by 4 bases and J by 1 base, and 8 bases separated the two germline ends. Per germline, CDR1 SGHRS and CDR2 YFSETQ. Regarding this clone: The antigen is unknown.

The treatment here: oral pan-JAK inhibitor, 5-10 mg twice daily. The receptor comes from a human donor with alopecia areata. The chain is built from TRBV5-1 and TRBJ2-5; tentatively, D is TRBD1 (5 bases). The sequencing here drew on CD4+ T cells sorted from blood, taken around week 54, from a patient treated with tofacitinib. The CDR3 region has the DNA TGCGCCAGCAGCGCAGGGCCCCAAGAGACCCAGTACTTC. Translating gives CASSAGPQETQYF.